The 32 T cell receptor beta chains in this list originate from one sample, sequenced in a study of blood T cell repertoires in COVID-19 (TCRdb year 2020). Libraries were built with the immunoSEQ multiplex PCR assay. Sourced from immuneACCESS, this table was stored by TCRdb with only in-frame sequences that have V and J called. A share of the clones is absent; for the studies checked, an unresolved V gene accounts for under half, and the remainder has no known explanation. A total of 250,000 to 350,000 clones appear in this sample, about 85% of them only once. The ten largest clones add up to about 1% of the sample. Input material: peripheral blood. These receptor sequences come from a human donor with COVID-19, enrolled during active disease. The donor label of this sample is uncertain.

V usage is TRBV19 and J usage is TRBJ1-6; 7 bases fit TRBD1. The CDR3 covers 16 residues. CDR1 and CDR2 (germline): LNHDA, SQIVND (reference sequence). V shed 4 bases, J shed 4 bases, and the junction held 7 bases outside the gene matches. The chain's CDR3 is CASSTLGQTYNSPLHF. The DNA of the CDR3 is TGTGCCAGTAGTACCCTGGGACAGACGTATAATTCACCCCTCCACTTT.

The genes are TRBV7-3 and TRBJ1-1, with D hard to call. CDR3 length: 13 residues. V lost 4 bases and J lost 5, with 11 bases in between. Looked up from germline, CDR1 is SGHTA and CDR2 is FQGTGA. The DNA for the CDR3 is TGTGCCAGCAGCTCGAATGGAGGAACTGAAGCTTTCTTT. This gives the protein CASSSNGGTEAFF.

The J gene is TRBJ1-1, the V gene TRBV30; 7 bases match TRBD1. V shed 5 bases, J shed 1 base, and the junction held 10 bases outside the gene matches. The CDR3 consists of 15 residues. Germline CDR1 GTSNPN, CDR2 SVGIG (reference sequence). CDR3 sequence reads: CAWEDPGTENTEAFF. In DNA, the CDR3 is TGTGCCTGGGAAGACCCCGGGACAGAGAACACTGAAGCTTTCTTT.

The chain employs TRBV6-5 and TRBJ2-1; 11 bases are a match to TRBD2. CDR3 length: 14 amino acids. Germline V gene data show CDR1 as MNHEY and CDR2 as SVGAGI. V trimming: 5 bases; J trimming: 10 bases; junction bases outside the gene matches: 7. CDR3 loop: CASSLLAGEGEQFF. CDR3 coding DNA: TGTGCCAGCAGTCTACTAGCGGGAGAGGGCGAGCAGTTCTTC.

V gene TRBV2 combines with J gene TRBJ2-3, with 7 bases lining up with TRBD2. CDR1 and CDR2 from the germline V gene are SNHLY and FYNNEI. V shed 6 bases, J shed 0 bases, and the junction held 3 bases outside the gene matches. The length of the CDR3 is 14 residues. Here the CDR3 reads CASRGGPSTDTQYF. CDR3 bases: TGTGCCAGCAGGGGAGGGCCTAGCACAGATACGCAGTATTTT.

This sequence joins TRBV5-4 and TRBJ2-5, with a weak D call TRBD2 (6 bases). Germline V CDR1 and CDR2: SGHNT, YYREEE (reference sequence). The CDR3 sequence is 15 residues long. Trimming shortened V by 4 bases and J by 4 bases, and 17 bases separated the two germline ends. The CDR3, as DNA: TGTGCCAGCAGCAACCCGGGGCGGCGGGGAGAGACCCAGTACTTC. This translates into CASSNPGRRGETQYF.

The chain employs TRBV6-6 and TRBJ1-2, with TRBD1 matching 10 bases. Germline CDR1 reads MNHNY; CDR2 reads SVGAGI (reference sequence). V dropped 4 bases and J dropped 6; count of bases not matched to a gene: 8. CDR3 size: 15 residues. CDR3 DNA: TGTGCCAGCAGTTGGACCGGGACAGGGGTCCATGGCTACACCTTC. Protein sequence: CASSWTGTGVHGYTF.

This rearrangement joins TRBV6-5 to TRBJ1-4, with D perhaps TRBD1 (6 bases). Deletions cut 2 bases from V and 5 bases from J, with 9 bases between. The CDR3 is 14 residues long. Germline V gene lookup returns CDR1 MNHEY and CDR2 SVGAGI. The CDR3, as DNA: TGTGCCAGCAGTTACGACAGGACGAATGAAAAACTGTTTTTT. As protein: CASSYDRTNEKLFF.

The rearrangement uses TRBV7-9 and TRBJ1-1, with no clear D. This CDR3 contains 11 residues. V was trimmed by 5 bases and J by 10 bases, leaving 11 bases between them. Looked up from germline, CDR1 is SEHNR and CDR2 is FQNEAQ (reference sequence). The CDR3 sequence: CASSPEIGAFF. Written as DNA, the CDR3 is TGTGCCAGCAGCCCCGAAATCGGAGCTTTCTTT.

This clone was counted between two and nine times. This rearrangement joins TRBV12-5 to TRBJ1-6; D gene unclear. CDR3 length: 15 residues. Germline CDR1 reads LGHNT; CDR2 reads FRNRAP. V was shortened by 6 bases and J by 7 bases, with 16 bases between the two germline ends. CDR3 loop: CASGLWGGQNSPLHF. DNA for the CDR3: TGTGCTAGTGGGCTATGGGGAGGGCAAAATTCACCCCTCCACTTT.

The chain employs TRBV18 and TRBJ2-7; weak D call: TRBD2 (6 bases). The germline gives CDR1 KGHSH, CDR2 LQKENI. This CDR3 comprises 14 residues. The ends were cut back, 4 bases at V and 3 bases at J, with 13 bases in the middle. The DNA of the CDR3 is TGTGCCAGCTCACTGGAGGGACGGATCTACGAGCAGTACTTC. Protein sequence: CASSLEGRIYEQYF.

The chain uses TRBV4-2 and TRBJ2-1; D not certain. Germline lookup yields CDR1 LGHNA and CDR2 YNFKEQ. There are 14 residues in the CDR3. V lost 3 bases and J 1 base, leaving 7 bases between the germline ends. CDR3 nucleotide sequence: TGTGCCAGCAGCCAGGCACTATCCTACAATGAGCAGTTCTTC. Protein: CASSQALSYNEQFF.

V usage is TRBV6-4 and J usage is TRBJ1-1; 9 bases line up with TRBD1. This CDR3 spans 13 amino acids. Germline CDR1 and CDR2: MRHNA and SNTAGT. V trimming: 6 bases; J trimming: 4 bases; junction bases outside the gene matches: 3. CDR3 sequence (DNA): TGTGCCAGCAGCCGGACAGGGGCCACTGAAGCTTTCTTT. It yields the protein CASSRTGATEAFF.

This clone has a handful of counts. The V call is TRBV2, the J call TRBJ2-6, with D hard to call. The germline V gene has CDR1 SNHLY and CDR2 FYNNEI. The CDR3 is 15 residues long. Trimming stripped 10 bases from V and 0 bases from J, with 13 bases between. The CDR3 is CATPPDTSGANVLTF. Here the CDR3 DNA reads TGTGCCACCCCTCCTGACACCTCTGGGGCCAACGTCCTGACTTTC.

This sequence joins TRBV19 and TRBJ2-2; the D is unclear. V lost 4 bases and J 4 bases, leaving 16 bases between the germline ends. The CDR3 spans 16 residues. Germline values: CDR1 LNHDA, CDR2 SQIVND (reference sequence). The CDR3 protein is CASSRAHPAVTGELFF. CDR3 DNA: TGTGCCAGTAGTAGAGCGCACCCAGCCGTCACCGGGGAGCTGTTTTTT.

The rearrangement uses TRBV18 and TRBJ2-7, with TRBD2 matching over 7 bases. V shed 2 bases, J shed 6 bases, and the junction held 7 bases outside the gene matches. This CDR3 contains 14 residues. Per germline, CDR1 KGHSH and CDR2 LQKENI. CDR3 in DNA: TGTGCCAGCTCACCAGGGGGGGAAAGGTCCGAGCAGTACTTC. Translating it yields CASSPGGERSEQYF.

The table lists this clone with a count of one. The rearrangement uses TRBV11-2 and TRBJ1-4, with 8 bases aligning to TRBD1. V was pared by 5 bases and J by 8 bases, with 13 bases of the junction left unmatched. Germline lookup yields CDR1 SGHAT and CDR2 FQNNGV. CDR3 length: 16 amino acids. CDR3 protein: CASSLSTTGQGEKLFF. CDR3 DNA sequence: TGTGCCAGCAGCCTATCGACAACCGGACAGGGCGAAAAACTGTTTTTT. The whole variable domain, filled in from reference TRBV11-2 and TRBJ1-4, reads EAGVAQSPRYKIIEKRQSVAFWCNPISGHATLYWYQQILGQGPKLLIQFQNNGVVDDSQLPKDRFSAERLKGVDSTLKIQPAKLEDSAVYLCASSLSTTGQGEKLFFGSGTQLSVL.

This rearrangement joins TRBV27 to TRBJ1-5, with TRBD1 matching over 8 bases. Looked up from germline, CDR1 is MNHEY and CDR2 is SMNVEV (reference sequence). This CDR3 comprises 16 residues. After removal of 5 bases from V and 4 bases from J, the junction contained 10 bases not matched to a gene. The CDR3 nucleotides read TGTGCCAGCAGTCCTCGGACAGGGCGGGGGAATCAGCCCCAGCATTTT. Translated, it gives CASSPRTGRGNQPQHF.

This clone was observed a single time. The chain employs TRBV30 and TRBJ1-6, with D hard to call. Germline values: CDR1 GTSNPN, CDR2 SVGIG (reference sequence). The V gene lost 0 bases and the J gene lost 5 bases, with 14 bases spanning the gap. The CDR3 loop spans 16 amino acids. This CDR3 reads CAWSVEARSDNSPLHF. CDR3 bases: TGTGCCTGGAGTGTAGAGGCAAGAAGTGATAATTCACCCCTCCACTTT. Combining the CDR3 with reference TRBV30 and TRBJ1-6 gives the whole variable domain SQTIHQWPATLVQPVGSPLSLECTVEGTSNPNLYWYRQAAGRGLQLLFYSVGIGQISSEVPQNLSASRPQDRQFILSSKKLLLSDSGFYLCAWSVEARSDNSPLHFGNGTRLTVT.

The chain is built from TRBV28 and TRBJ1-1; no reliable D call. The germline V gene encodes CDR1 MDHEN and CDR2 SYDVKM. CDR3 size: 10 residues. CDR3 loop: CANLNTEAFF. The CDR3 DNA sequence: TGTGCAAATCTCAACACTGAAGCTTTCTTT. The full variable domain, its missing parts supplied by reference TRBV28 and TRBJ1-1, is DVKVTQSSRYLVKRTGEKVFLECVQDMDHENMFWYRQDPGLGLRLIYFSYDVKMKEKGDIPEGYSVSREKKERFSLILESASTNQTSMYLCANLNTEAFFGQGTRLTVV.

The rearrangement uses TRBV6-5 and TRBJ2-7; perhaps TRBD1 as D (5 bases). The CDR3 sequence is 13 residues long. Germline assignment: CDR1 MNHEY and CDR2 SVGAGI. V was pared by 6 bases and J by 6 bases, with 15 bases between. CDR3 residues: CASRTDSGLEQYF. The CDR3 nucleotides read TGTGCCAGCAGAACCGATTCAGGGCTCGAGCAGTACTTC.

In DNA form, the CDR3 reads TGTGCCAGCAGCCATGGGGCTGAGAGCTCCTACGAGCAGTACTTC. Translating it yields CASSHGAESSYEQYF. The chain employs TRBV4-2 and TRBJ2-7; D is perhaps TRBD1 (5 bases). Trimming took off 3 bases at V and 0 bases at J, with 12 bases between the two ends. This CDR3 contains 15 residues. The germline gives CDR1 LGHNA, CDR2 YNFKEQ.

J is TRBJ1-3 and V is TRBV7-9, with D uncertain. Looked up from germline, CDR1 is SEHNR and CDR2 is FQNEAQ (reference sequence). The CDR3 totals 12 residues. Trimming removed 10 bases at V and 4 bases at J, with 11 bases between. The CDR3 coding sequence is TGTGCCATAAGAGGTTCGGGAAACACCATATATTTT. Translation gives CAIRGSGNTIYF.

The chain links TRBV7-9 to TRBJ2-2; perhaps TRBD1 as D (6 bases). There are 13 residues in the CDR3. Germline values: CDR1 SEHNR, CDR2 FQNEAQ (reference sequence). V dropped 3 bases and J dropped 13 bases, with 15 bases sitting between them. Written as DNA, the CDR3 is TGTGCCAGCAGCTTCGGACAGCCCGCGGCGCTGTTTTTT. Translating it yields CASSFGQPAALFF.

This chain links TRBV4-3 with TRBJ1-2, with TRBD1 matching 7 bases. Trimming took 0 bases from V and 3 from J; bases not matched to a gene: 13. This CDR3 is 18 amino acids long. Germline-derived CDR1 and CDR2 are LGHNA and YSLEER. DNA for the CDR3: TGCGCCAGCAGCCAAGATTACAGCCAGGGGGTGGCATACTATGGCTACACCTTC. Protein product: CASSQDYSQGVAYYGYTF.

This clone was seen just once. This sequence joins TRBV30 and TRBJ1-1; tentatively, D is TRBD1 (6 bases). The CDR3 contains 11 residues. Germline CDR1 GTSNPN, CDR2 SVGIG (reference sequence). The V end lost 4 bases, the J end lost 4 bases, and 7 bases lay between the germline ends. CDR3 DNA: TGTGCCTGGATAGGGGGCACTGAAGCTTTCTTT. Protein sequence: CAWIGGTEAFF.

DNA of the CDR3: TGTGCCAGCAGTTTAAGGGGGCTGAGAACTGAAGCTTTCTTT. Protein: CASSLRGLRTEAFF. The chain combines TRBV28 with TRBJ1-1; 7 bases fit TRBD1. The CDR3 has 14 residues. With 2 bases clipped from V and 5 bases from J, the junction kept 5 bases outside the gene matches. Germline V CDR1 and CDR2: MDHEN, SYDVKM. Complete variable domain (other parts from reference TRBV28 and TRBJ1-1): DVKVTQSSRYLVKRTGEKVFLECVQDMDHENMFWYRQDPGLGLRLIYFSYDVKMKEKGDIPEGYSVSREKKERFSLILESASTNQTSMYLCASSLRGLRTEAFFGQGTRLTVV.

CDR3 DNA: TGCAGCGCTGGACTAAGGGGGCGGCAGGTCCGGGACGTCAAAACTGAAGCTTTCTTT. Its protein is CSAGLRGRQVRDVKTEAFF. The J gene is TRBJ1-1, the V gene TRBV29-1, with 7 bases aligning to TRBD1. This CDR3 comprises 19 residues. CDR1 SQVTM and CDR2 ANQGSEA come from the germline V gene. Unmatched junction bases numbered 28, after V lost 7 bases and J lost 5 bases.

This clone has just a few counts. The chain has TRBV5-1 and TRBJ2-7, with D perhaps TRBD1 (7 bases). Germline V CDR1 and CDR2: SGHRS, YFSETQ. Trimming took 0 bases from V and 0 from J, leaving 10 bases between them. This CDR3 comprises 15 residues. CDR3 region: CASSLAGGLSYEQYF. CDR3 sequence (DNA): TGCGCCAGCAGCTTGGCAGGGGGACTCTCCTACGAGCAGTACTTC.

The chain is built from TRBV5-1 and TRBJ2-7; 7 bases agree with TRBD2. V lost 1 base and J lost 0; bases outside the gene matches: 7. Looked up from germline, CDR1 is SGHRS and CDR2 is YFSETQ. CDR3 length equals 16 residues. The CDR3 sequence: CASSLTPSGDSYEQYF. In DNA form, the CDR3 reads TGCGCCAGCAGCTTGACTCCGAGCGGGGACTCCTACGAGCAGTACTTC.

This clone was seen repeatedly, ten times or more. V is TRBV28 and J is TRBJ2-7; 10 positions match TRBD2. The CDR3 extends over 14 amino acids. V trimming: 3 bases; J trimming: 3 bases; junction bases outside the gene matches: 2. CDR1 and CDR2 from the germline V gene are MDHEN and SYDVKM. The CDR3 DNA follows: TGTGCCAGCAGTTTCGGACTAGCGGACTACGAGCAGTACTTC. Amino acid sequence: CASSFGLADYEQYF.

This clone was seen a few times. V gene TRBV27 combines with J gene TRBJ1-2, with TRBD1 matching 8 bases. Germline V gene data show CDR1 as MNHEY and CDR2 as SMNVEV (reference sequence). The CDR3 totals 13 residues. V was pared by 6 bases and J by 3 bases, with 3 bases of the junction left unmatched. In nucleotides, the CDR3 is TGTGCCAGCAGGGTGGACAGGGACTATGGCTACACCTTC. Translated: CASRVDRDYGYTF.